This TCR beta chain comes out of a study of tumor-infiltrating lymphocytes in primary liver carcinoma. Overall study context: Tumor lesions were T1-T3 N0M0 and spanned roughly 4 to 11 cm. Tissue type made little difference to sample yields of roughly 3.65 to 7.13 million productive TCRbeta reads.

Using a constant-region primer together with ProtoScript II reverse transcriptase, TCR beta cDNA was made from approximately 500 ng of total RNA. Sequencing libraries for TCR beta derived from three nested multiplex PCR rounds that used slightly modified ARM-PCR. Rounds one and two of PCR, each of roughly 10 cycles, were primed with TRBV1-TRBV30 forward primers and a C-beta reverse primer. TCRdb re-derived calls from the multiplex PCR reads in MiXCR, one entry per CDR3 protein. This repertoire shows approximately 300,000 distinct CDR3 sequences, about 60% found once; its top ten account for approximately 9.4%. Trimming stripped 6 bases from V and 4 bases from J, with 7 bases between. Germline V lookup: CDR1 MNHNY, CDR2 SVGAGI (reference sequence). CDR3 length equals 11 residues. Concerning this clonotype: As yet, its antigen is unknown. A much larger clone lies one base from this, so it may be a read error.

Study-wide findings and caveats: Tumor region pairs overlapped more than did tumor-adjacent and tumor-blood pairs. When set against blood, tumors had a significantly higher top-250-clone fraction (p = 0.039).

Researchers drew blood RNA from unsorted whole blood and extracted germline DNA as well. The rearrangement links TRBV6-6 to TRBJ2-7; D is unresolved. This TCR derives from a man aged 35 to 55 with primary liver carcinoma and hepatitis B virus infection. Sequenced: peripheral blood. The CDR3 loop reads CASSRTYEQYV. CDR3 nucleotide sequence: TGTGCCAGCAGCCGAACATACGAGCAGTACGTC.